The source of this TCR beta chain is a study of blood T cell repertoires in COVID-19. Study details: Acute-phase and convalescent COVID-19 samples originated in the United States, Italy and Spain. Nucleic acid was either cDNA or gDNA, and it came from T cells, B-cell-depleted T cells, or PBMCs.

Original processing notes: Estimation of nucleated cell counts relied on the amplification of reference gene primers. The assay was immunoSEQ multiplex PCR, and TCRdb's table has in-frame clones only and misses some. The D gene and trimming were derived from the DNA, and the V and J assignments and clone size from that table. The profile covers 280,000 or so clones, with approximately 91% appearing a single time and about 8.6% taken by the ten largest. V lost 3 bases and J 1 base, leaving 12 bases between the germline ends. Germline V gene data show CDR1 as LGHNA and CDR2 as YNFKEQ. This CDR3 region has 15 residues.

The clonotype originates from a man aged 18 to 35 with active or convalescent COVID-19. The chain carries TRBV4-2 and TRBJ1-1; the D is unclear. Sequencing was carried out using peripheral blood. This CDR3 reads CASSQRGSENTEAFF. The DNA of the CDR3 is TGTGCCAGCAGCCAGCGAGGATCGGAGAACACTGAAGCTTTCTTT.